The following is a T cell receptor (beta chain) sequence with its context. The sample holds many counts of this clonotype. The target of this receptor is not known. Base qualities are not at hand, and no much larger clone is one base apart. Library preparation used PCR. The sequencer was an Illumina HiSeq 2500. To normalize quantification of the TCRbeta repertoire, the TCR libraries were built with molecular barcoding that relied on unique molecular identifiers. In-frame beta chains were kept once TCRdb had trimmed the public reads at Q25 with fastp and called clones with MiXCR. All rows with the same CDR3 protein become a single entry with the most common DNA and genes. Present in this sample are roughly 200,000 distinct CDR3 sequences, roughly 8.1% of which were seen just once. Roughly 35% of the sample rests with the top ten. This entry is derived from a study of T-cell reconstitution after alpha-beta-depleted transplantation in children listed by TCRdb under 2016. About the full investigation: The study quantitatively tracked T-cell immune reconstitution after TCRalphabeta/CD19-depleted allogeneic hematopoietic cell transplantation in children using TCR repertoire profiling. Broader findings and caveats from the paper: Over the following months the frequencies of hyperexpanded clones went down, and after one year T-cell counts and TCRbeta diversity were mostly credited to newly produced T cells. Apparently early alphabetaT-cell count recovery about two months after transplant reportedly relied on only several hundred rapidly expanded clones derived from non-depleted graft cells. In some patients, the high TCRbeta diversity seen at day 60 was put down to recipient T cells and intrathymic progenitors that had survived conditioning.

V is cut back by 5 bases and J by 0 bases, with 5 bases in the junction unmatched. The CDR3, from cysteine to phenylalanine, totals 15 residues. Solely the CDR3 DNA is kept, with 45 bases framed from the first base. Per the publication, the treatment or condition label means: allogeneic hematopoietic cell transplantation with graft depleted of TCRalphabeta T cells and CD19 B cells. Transplant recipients were children who received TCRalphabeta/CD19-depleted allogeneic hematopoietic cell grafts. Material: PBMCs, mostly from graft donor cells, obtained 360 days after TCRalphabeta/CD19-depleted stem cell transplant. The chain is encoded by TRBV12-3 or TRBV12-4 joined to TRBJ1-1, with TRBD1 matching 8 junction bases. The TCR sequence derives from a male patient between 2 and 10 years old who had a stem cell transplant for acute myeloid leukemia, so the T cells may come from the graft donor. The DNA is as follows: TGTGCCAGCAGTCCACGGGACAGGATGAACACTGAAGCTTTCTTT. Its coded protein is CASSPRDRMNTEAFF.